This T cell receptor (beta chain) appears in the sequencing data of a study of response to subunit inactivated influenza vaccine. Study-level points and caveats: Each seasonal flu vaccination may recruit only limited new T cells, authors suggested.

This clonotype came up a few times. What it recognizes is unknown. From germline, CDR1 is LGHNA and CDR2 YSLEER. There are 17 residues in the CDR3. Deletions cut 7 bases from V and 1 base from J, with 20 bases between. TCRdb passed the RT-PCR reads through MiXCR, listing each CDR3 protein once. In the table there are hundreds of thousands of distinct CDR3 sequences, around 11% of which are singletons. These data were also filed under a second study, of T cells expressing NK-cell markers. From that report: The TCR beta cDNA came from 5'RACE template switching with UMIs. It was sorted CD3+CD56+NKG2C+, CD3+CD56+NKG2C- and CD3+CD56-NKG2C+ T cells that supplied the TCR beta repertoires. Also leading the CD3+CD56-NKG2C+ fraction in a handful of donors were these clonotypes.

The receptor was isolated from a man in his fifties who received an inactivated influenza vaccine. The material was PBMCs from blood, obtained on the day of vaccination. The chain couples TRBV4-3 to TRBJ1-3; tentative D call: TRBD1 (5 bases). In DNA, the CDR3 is TGCGCCAGCAACTCCGGACAACCGATTCCTTCTGGAAACACCATATATTTT. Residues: CASNSGQPIPSGNTIYF.